The 32 T cell receptor beta chains given below trace back to one sample, sequenced in a study of blood T cell repertoires in COVID-19. Generated by immunoSEQ multiplex PCR, the TCRdb table keeps only in-frame clones and is missing some. The sample includes 190,000 or so clones, about 88% seen only once; the top ten take less than 3.5%. Sequenced material: peripheral blood. The receptors were gathered from a woman younger than 45 with active or convalescent COVID-19.

J is TRBJ1-2 and V is TRBV3-1 (or the pseudogene TRBV3-2); TRBD1 is a possible D gene (6 bases). The ends were cut back, 0 bases at V and 2 bases at J, with 16 bases in the middle. There are 17 residues in the CDR3. Per the germline V gene, CDR1 is LGHDT and CDR2 is YNNKEL (reference sequence). Here the CDR3 DNA reads TGTGCCAGCAGCCAAGAATCTGGGGGCCTAATAAACTATGGCTACACCTTC. Its translation is CASSQESGGLINYGYTF.

V is TRBV2 and J is TRBJ2-3, with TRBD2 identical over 8 bases. This CDR3 contains 15 residues. Looked up from germline, CDR1 is SNHLY and CDR2 is FYNNEI. V was pared by 0 bases and J by 5 bases, with 4 bases of the junction left unmatched. For the CDR3, the DNA is TGTGCCAGCAGTGAAGCCAGCGGGAGTGGAGATACGCAGTATTTT. Amino acid sequence: CASSEASGSGDTQYF.

The V gene is TRBV28, the J gene TRBJ2-7; maybe TRBD1 (5 bases). Germline assignment: CDR1 MDHEN and CDR2 SYDVKM. Trimming left V 6 bases short and J 7 bases short, with 13 bases between. CDR3 length equals 12 residues. The CDR3 is CASRPGLSEQYF. Written as DNA, the CDR3 is TGTGCCAGCAGACCAGGGCTGAGTGAGCAGTACTTC.

The chain links TRBV27 to TRBJ2-5; 11 bases align to TRBD2. The CDR3 contains 17 residues. Germline CDR1 is MNHEY and CDR2 is SMNVEV (reference sequence). With V trimmed by 3 bases and J by 5 bases, 11 bases remained unmatched. CDR3: CASSLQYSGRGEETQYF. For the CDR3, the DNA is TGTGCCAGCAGTTTGCAATATAGCGGGAGGGGGGAGGAGACCCAGTACTTC.

The chain combines TRBV18 with TRBJ1-1; 8 positions agree with TRBD1. V was pared by 5 bases and J by 4 bases, with 3 bases of the junction left unmatched. The CDR3 is 13 residues long. Germline CDR1 KGHSH, CDR2 LQKENI. This chain's CDR3 is CASSDRGFTEAFF. The DNA for the CDR3 is TGTGCCAGCTCAGACAGGGGTTTCACTGAAGCTTTCTTT.

This sequence joins TRBV29-1 and TRBJ2-5; 10 bases fit TRBD1. Germline V gene sequence: CDR1 SQVTM, CDR2 ANQGSEA. There are 13 residues in the CDR3. The J segment lost 5 bases and the V segment lost 4 bases, leaving 4 bases of the junction unmatched. This CDR3 is CSVGQGALETQYF. CDR3 nucleotides: TGCAGCGTTGGACAGGGGGCCTTGGAGACCCAGTACTTC. The full variable domain, rest sourced from reference TRBV29-1 and TRBJ2-5, is SAVISQKPSRDICQRGTSLTIQCQVDSQVTMMFWYRQQPGQSLTLIATANQGSEATYESGFVIDKFPISRPNLTFSTLTVSNMSPEDSSIYLCSVGQGALETQYFGPGTRLLVL.

A word on this clone: An end of the junction differs from the germline gene, which may be a read error. The chain has TRBV10-3 and TRBJ1-4, with 7 bases lining up with TRBD1. This CDR3 has 19 residues. CDR1 ENHRY and CDR2 SYGVKD come from the germline V gene. The CDR3 loop is CAISESPFQTGRGNEKLFF. The DNA of the CDR3 is TGTGCCATCAGCGAGTCCCCCTTTCAAACGGGCAGGGGGAATGAAAAACTGTTTTTT.

J is TRBJ2-3 and V is TRBV11-3; 10 nucleotides match TRBD1. Per germline, CDR1 SGHNT and CDR2 YENEEA. This CDR3 is built from 15 residues. Germline trimming cut 5 bases from V and 3 bases from J; bases unmatched to any gene: 5. CDR3 DNA sequence: TGTGCCAGCAGCCCCAGACAGGGGGCAACAGATACGCAGTATTTT. Amino acid sequence: CASSPRQGATDTQYF.

This chain connects TRBV11-3 to TRBJ2-7; 7 bases are a match to TRBD1. The CDR3 spans 17 residues. The germline gives CDR1 SGHNT, CDR2 YENEEA. Unmatched junction bases numbered 11, after V lost 0 bases and J lost 3 bases. The CDR3 region is CASSLETFGTDHYEQYF. The DNA of the CDR3 is TGTGCCAGCAGCTTAGAAACCTTTGGGACAGACCACTACGAGCAGTACTTC.

The CDR3 protein is CASSVEGAGGTEAFF. The CDR3 DNA follows: TGTGCCAGCAGCGTAGAGGGGGCCGGCGGCACTGAAGCTTTCTTT. The chain is built from TRBV9 and TRBJ1-1; 7 bases align to TRBD1. Germline values: CDR1 SGDLS, CDR2 YYNGEE. Trimming removed 0 bases from V and 4 bases from J; junction bases left unmatched: 6. The CDR3 is made up of 15 amino acids.

The chain is built from TRBV5-4 and TRBJ2-7; 9 bases map to TRBD2. The CDR3 consists of 14 residues. After removal of 0 bases from V and 6 bases from J, the junction contained 4 bases not matched to a gene. Per the germline V gene, CDR1 is SGHNT and CDR2 is YYREEE (reference sequence). The CDR3 coding sequence is TGTGCCAGCAGCTTGGGCGGGGGGGCACGCGAGCAGTACTTC. This translates into CASSLGGGAREQYF.

The V and J genes are TRBV7-4 and TRBJ1-5, with 9 bases that match TRBD1. J was trimmed by 7 bases and V by 4 bases; bases with no gene match: 11. Per germline, CDR1 SGHVT and CDR2 SQSDAQ. The length of the CDR3 is 16 residues. CDR3 coding DNA: TGTGCCAGCAGCTCGGGGGATGGACAGGGGCAACAGCCCCAGCATTTT. The encoded protein is CASSSGDGQGQQPQHF.

V is TRBV6-5 and J is TRBJ1-2; 8 bases fit TRBD1. CDR3 length equals 13 residues. V lost 7 bases to trimming and J lost 8 bases; unmatched junction nucleotides: 9. Germline V gene data show CDR1 as MNHEY and CDR2 as SVGAGI. The CDR3 loop reads CASTADRAGGYTF. In DNA form, the CDR3 reads TGTGCCAGCACCGCGGACAGGGCTGGGGGCTACACCTTC.

The genes are TRBV7-9 and TRBJ2-7, with D perhaps TRBD2 (5 bases). The V and J ends lost 4 bases and 8 bases respectively, with 9 bases between them. This CDR3 contains 11 residues. Germline V lookup: CDR1 SEHNR, CDR2 FQNEAQ (reference sequence). The CDR3 bases are TGTGCCAGCAGCTCAGGACTTCAGCAGTACTTC. This encodes CASSSGLQQYF.

This rearrangement joins TRBV19 to TRBJ1-2; 10 nucleotides match TRBD1. The CDR3 consists of 15 residues. Per the germline V gene, CDR1 is LNHDA and CDR2 is SQIVND (reference sequence). The V gene end was trimmed by 4 bases and the J gene end by 7 bases; junction bases not matched to a gene: 9. This CDR3 reads CASSKTRQGAVGYTF. For the CDR3, the DNA is TGTGCCAGTAGTAAAACTAGACAGGGGGCCGTTGGCTACACCTTC.

This chain joins TRBV7-9 and TRBJ2-2; D is unresolved. This CDR3 is built from 15 residues. With 4 bases removed from V and 0 bases from J, the gap between germline ends came to 9 bases. Per the germline V gene, CDR1 is SEHNR and CDR2 is FQNEAQ (reference sequence). The CDR3 DNA follows: TGTGCCAGCAGCTACGGTGCTACGAACACCGGGGAGCTGTTTTTT. Encoded protein: CASSYGATNTGELFF.

The gene calls are TRBV2 and TRBJ1-3; D is ambiguous. Trimming cost V 6 bases and J 0 bases, with 12 bases left between them. The germline V gene encodes CDR1 SNHLY and CDR2 FYNNEI. The CDR3 has 15 amino acids. The CDR3: CASSLDGLSGNTIYF. The CDR3 DNA follows: TGTGCCAGCAGCCTCGACGGACTCTCTGGAAACACCATATATTTT.

This clone was found a few times. The chain uses TRBV5-1 and TRBJ1-1; the D is unclear. The V and J ends lost 0 bases and 0 bases respectively, with 6 bases between them. Germline CDR1 reads SGHRS; CDR2 reads YFSETQ. The CDR3 totals 14 residues. The CDR3 coding sequence is TGCGCCAGCAGCTTGGACTCTCTGAACACTGAAGCTTTCTTT. Translation gives CASSLDSLNTEAFF. The full variable domain, completed using reference TRBV5-1 and TRBJ1-1, is KAGVTQTPRYLIKTRGQQVTLSCSPISGHRSVSWYQQTPGQGLQFLFEYFSETQRNKGNFPGRFSGRQFSNSRSEMNVSTLELGDSALYLCASSLDSLNTEAFFGQGTRLTVV.

V is TRBV12-5 and J is TRBJ2-3; 8 bases agree with TRBD2. Germline loops: CDR1 LGHNT, CDR2 FRNRAP. V lost 5 bases to trimming and J lost 5 bases; unmatched junction nucleotides: 9. This CDR3 comprises 15 residues. CDR3 in amino acids: CASGPTGGAGDTQYF. CDR3 coding DNA: TGTGCTAGTGGTCCCACCGGGGGGGCAGGAGATACGCAGTATTTT.

The chain couples TRBV10-3 to TRBJ1-4; weak D call: TRBD1 (6 bases). The CDR3 extends over 15 amino acids. Germline CDR1 and CDR2: ENHRY and SYGVKD. V shed 10 bases and J shed 0 bases, with 15 bases lying between them. CDR3 DNA: TGTGCCACCGGAAACAGGGATGCAACTAATGAAAAACTGTTTTTT. Encoded protein: CATGNRDATNEKLFF.

This chain joins TRBV10-3 and TRBJ2-1, with TRBD2 matching over 9 bases. CDR3 length: 15 amino acids. Germline CDR1 and CDR2: ENHRY and SYGVKD. Trimming at V came to 2 bases and at J to 5 bases, leaving 4 bases not matched to a gene. Written as DNA, the CDR3 is TGTGCCATCAGTGAGAATGCGGGGGGGAACAATGAGCAGTTCTTC. This translates into CAISENAGGNNEQFF.

The chain has TRBV7-2 and TRBJ1-3; no definite D call. CDR1 and CDR2 from the germline V gene are SGHTA and FQGNSA. This CDR3 has 14 amino acids. Trimming stripped 1 base from V and 2 bases from J, with 6 bases between. The CDR3, as DNA: TGTGCCAGCAGCTTAGACAGCACTGGAAACACCATATATTTT. It encodes CASSLDSTGNTIYF.

The chain has TRBV5-8 and TRBJ1-5; tentative D call: TRBD1 (6 bases). Germline loops: CDR1 SGHTS, CDR2 YDEGEE. Trimming stripped 0 bases from V and 9 bases from J, with 13 bases between. This CDR3 comprises 14 residues. The CDR3 bases are TGTGCCAGCAGCTTGGAGCTGGGGGCTCGGCCCCAGCATTTT. Its protein is CASSLELGARPQHF.

Note on this clone: Other DNA sequences in the sample encode the same CDR3. The J gene is TRBJ2-7, the V gene TRBV15; 7 bases line up with TRBD2. Per the germline V gene, CDR1 is LNHNV and CDR2 is YYDKDF (reference sequence). Trimming took 1 base from V and 4 from J; bases not matched to a gene: 4. CDR3 length equals 14 residues. The CDR3 is CATSRGGSTYEQYF. CDR3 nucleotides: TGTGCCACCAGCAGAGGCGGGAGTACGTACGAGCAGTACTTC.

This clone was detected a few times. V and J are TRBV7-2 and TRBJ1-1, with D unresolved. The CDR3 is 14 residues long. From germline, CDR1 is SGHTA and CDR2 FQGNSA. With 4 bases removed from V and 0 bases from J, the gap between germline ends came to 9 bases. The CDR3 DNA follows: TGTGCCAGCAGCTCAGGCCTTGTGAACACTGAAGCTTTCTTT. The encoded protein is CASSSGLVNTEAFF.

V usage is TRBV24-1 and J usage is TRBJ2-1, with 7 positions matching TRBD2. CDR1 is KGHDR and CDR2 is SFDVKD in the germline V gene. This CDR3 region has 15 residues. Germline trimming cut 3 bases from V and 7 bases from J; bases unmatched to any gene: 8. The CDR3 DNA follows: TGTGCCACCAGTGATGTAGCGGGTATTTTAAATGAGCAGTTCTTC. Translating gives CATSDVAGILNEQFF.

This clone has more than one count but fewer than ten. This sequence joins TRBV28 and TRBJ2-3; D is perhaps TRBD2 (5 bases). The CDR3 spans 13 residues. Germline V CDR1 and CDR2: MDHEN, SYDVKM. V lost 7 bases and J 3 bases, leaving 11 bases between the germline ends. The CDR3 sequence: CASILPGTDTQYF. Written as DNA, the CDR3 is TGTGCCAGCATCCTCCCGGGGACAGATACGCAGTATTTT.

The J gene is TRBJ2-3, the V gene TRBV13; 16 positions match TRBD2. The CDR3 loop spans 19 amino acids. V shed 3 bases and J 6 bases; nucleotides not matched to a gene: 12. Germline V CDR1 and CDR2: PRHDT, FYEKMQ (reference sequence). The CDR3 sequence is CASSFTLPGLAGGPDTQYF. DNA for the CDR3: TGTGCCAGCAGCTTCACACTGCCGGGACTAGCGGGGGGGCCTGATACGCAGTATTTT.

This sequence joins TRBV7-6 and TRBJ2-7, with a possible D match to TRBD1 (6 bases). The germline gives CDR1 SGHVS, CDR2 FNYEAQ. The CDR3 totals 17 residues. V was shortened by 1 base and J by 0 bases, with 16 bases between the two germline ends. The CDR3 coding sequence is TGTGCCAGCAGCTTAGAACCCAGGCTGGACAGCTCCTACGAGCAGTACTTC. Amino acids: CASSLEPRLDSSYEQYF. Complete variable domain (other parts from reference TRBV7-6 and TRBJ2-7): GAGVSQSPRYKVTKRGQDVALRCDPISGHVSLYWYRQALGQGPEFLTYFNYEAQQDKSGLPNDRFSAERPEGSISTLTIQRTEQRDSAMYRCASSLEPRLDSSYEQYFGPGTRLTVT.

This chain joins TRBV29-1 and TRBJ1-1; TRBD1 agrees at 9 bases. The V gene's germline CDR1 is SQVTM and CDR2 ANQGSEA. This CDR3 region has 14 residues. The CDR3 region has the DNA TGCAGTGACGGACAGGGGAGCTTGAACACTGAAGCTTTCTTT. Its translation is CSDGQGSLNTEAFF.

The chain links TRBV28 to TRBJ1-5; the match to TRBD1 covers 8 bases. The CDR3 is 12 amino acids. The V gene's germline CDR1 is MDHEN and CDR2 SYDVKM. The V gene end was trimmed by 10 bases and the J gene end by 8 bases; junction bases not matched to a gene: 7. The CDR3 DNA is TGTGCCACCCGGACAGGGAGTAAGCCCCAGCATTTT. Protein: CATRTGSKPQHF.

The chain recombines TRBV15 with TRBJ1-1; the D gene is possibly TRBD1 (5 bases). Per germline, CDR1 LNHNV and CDR2 YYDKDF (reference sequence). Trimming removed 1 base at V and 3 bases at J, with 15 bases between. The CDR3 has 16 amino acids. This chain's CDR3 is CATSRGLRRVDTEAFF. DNA of the CDR3: TGTGCCACCAGCAGAGGGCTTCGCAGGGTGGACACTGAAGCTTTCTTT.